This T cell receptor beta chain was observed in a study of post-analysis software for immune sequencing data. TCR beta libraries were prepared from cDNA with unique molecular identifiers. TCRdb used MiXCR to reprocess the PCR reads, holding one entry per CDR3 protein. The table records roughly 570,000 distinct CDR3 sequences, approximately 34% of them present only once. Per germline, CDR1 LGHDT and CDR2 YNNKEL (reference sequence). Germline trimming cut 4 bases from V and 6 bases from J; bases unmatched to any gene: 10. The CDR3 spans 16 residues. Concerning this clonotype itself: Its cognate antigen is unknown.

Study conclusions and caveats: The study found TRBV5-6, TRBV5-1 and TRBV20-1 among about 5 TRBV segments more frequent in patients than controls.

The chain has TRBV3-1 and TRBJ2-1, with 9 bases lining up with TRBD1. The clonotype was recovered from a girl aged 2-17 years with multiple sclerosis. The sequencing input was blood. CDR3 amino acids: CASSPYGTGRANEQFF. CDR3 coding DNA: TGTGCCAGCAGCCCGTACGGGACAGGGAGGGCCAATGAGCAGTTCTTC.